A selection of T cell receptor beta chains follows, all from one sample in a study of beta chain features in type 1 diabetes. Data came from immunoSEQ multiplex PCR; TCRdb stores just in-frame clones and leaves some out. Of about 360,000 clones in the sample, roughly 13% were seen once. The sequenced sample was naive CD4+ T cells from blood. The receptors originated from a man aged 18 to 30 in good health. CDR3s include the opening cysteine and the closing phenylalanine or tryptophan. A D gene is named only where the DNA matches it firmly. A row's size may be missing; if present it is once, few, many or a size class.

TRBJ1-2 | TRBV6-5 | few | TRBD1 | CASSYVTGGFYGYTF | TGTGCCAGCAGCTACGTTACAGGGGGTTTCTATGGCTACACCTTC
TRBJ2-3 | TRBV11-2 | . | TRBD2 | CASSLVTGLAADTQYF | TGTGCCAGCAGCTTAGTAACGGGACTAGCGGCAGATACGCAGTATTTT
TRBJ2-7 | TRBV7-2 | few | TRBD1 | CASSHSDRDYEQYF | TGTGCCAGCAGCCACTCGGACAGGGACTACGAGCAGTACTTC
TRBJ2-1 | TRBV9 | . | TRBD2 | CASSVGRAGGEQFF | TGTGCCAGCAGCGTAGGGCGAGCGGGGGGTGAGCAGTTCTTC
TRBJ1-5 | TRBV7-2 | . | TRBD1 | CASSGQGNQPQHF | TGTGCCAGCAGCGGACAGGGCAATCAGCCCCAGCATTTT
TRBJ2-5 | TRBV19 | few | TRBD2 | CASSRTSGGEETQYF | TGTGCCAGTAGTCGGACTAGCGGGGGGGAAGAGACCCAGTACTTC
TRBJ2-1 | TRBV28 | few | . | CASSLDTGLEFF | TGTGCCAGCAGTTTGGACACGGGACTCGAATTCTTC
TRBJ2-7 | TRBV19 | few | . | CASKDSANHYEQYF | TGTGCCAGTAAGGACTCCGCGAACCACTACGAGCAGTACTTC
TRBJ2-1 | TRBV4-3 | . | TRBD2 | CASSQMTSHEQFF | TGCGCCAGCAGCCAGATGACTAGCCATGAGCAGTTCTTC
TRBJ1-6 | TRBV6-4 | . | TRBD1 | CATGQGWSANNSPLHF | TGTGCCACCGGACAGGGGTGGTCTGCTAATAATTCACCCCTCCACTTT
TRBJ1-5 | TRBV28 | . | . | CASEKGGRRQPQHF | TGTGCCAGCGAGAAAGGGGGACGAAGACAGCCCCAGCATTTT
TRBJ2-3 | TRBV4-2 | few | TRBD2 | CASSRAGTSGTDTQYF | TGTGCCAGCAGCCGGGCCGGGACTAGCGGTACAGATACGCAGTATTTT
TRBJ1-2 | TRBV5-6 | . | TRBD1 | CASSSTGVGYTF | TGTGCCAGCAGCTCTACAGGGGTAGGCTACACCTTC
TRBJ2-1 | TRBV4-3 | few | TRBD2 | CASDGLGAGVLDEQFF | TGCGCCAGCGACGGATTAGGAGCGGGAGTTCTCGATGAGCAGTTCTTC
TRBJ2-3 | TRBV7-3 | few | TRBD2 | CASSGQGSSGVPPDTQYF | TGTGCCAGCAGCGGCCAGGGGTCTAGCGGGGTTCCCCCAGATACGCAGTATTTT
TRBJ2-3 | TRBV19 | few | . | CASSIEGRTDTQYF | TGTGCCAGTAGTATAGAGGGGAGGACAGATACGCAGTATTTT
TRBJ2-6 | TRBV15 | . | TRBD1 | CATSRPWTGGSGANVLTF | TGTGCCACCAGCAGACCCTGGACAGGGGGCTCTGGGGCCAACGTCCTGACTTTC
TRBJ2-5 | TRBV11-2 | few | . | CASSFRPEETQYF | TGTGCCAGCAGCTTTCGCCCGGAGGAGACCCAGTACTTC
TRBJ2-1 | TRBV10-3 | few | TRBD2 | CAISRAGRENNEQFF | TGTGCCATCTCCCGAGCAGGGAGGGAGAACAATGAGCAGTTCTTC
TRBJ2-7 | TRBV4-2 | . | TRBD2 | CASSQVLAGGHEQYF | TGTGCCAGCAGCCAAGTCCTAGCGGGGGGCCACGAGCAGTACTTC
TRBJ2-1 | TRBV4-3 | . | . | CASSQDGPGSVFF | TGCGCCAGCAGCCAAGATGGGCCTGGTTCGGTGTTCTTC
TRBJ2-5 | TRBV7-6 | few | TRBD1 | CASSLQGAKETQYF | TGTGCCAGCAGCTTACAGGGGGCTAAGGAGACCCAGTACTTC
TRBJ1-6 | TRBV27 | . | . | CASSLLGGYNSPLHF | TGTGCCAGCAGTTTATTAGGGGGCTATAATTCACCCCTCCACTTT
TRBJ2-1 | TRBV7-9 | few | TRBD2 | CASSPRGGARPNEQFF | TGTGCCAGCAGCCCGCGGGGAGGGGCGCGACCCAATGAGCAGTTCTTC
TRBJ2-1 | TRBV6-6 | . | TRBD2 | CASSERTSGSNEQFF | TGTGCCAGCAGCGAGAGGACTAGCGGAAGCAATGAGCAGTTCTTC
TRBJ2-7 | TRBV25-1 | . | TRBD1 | CASTRDRESYEQYF | TGTGCCAGCACCCGGGACAGGGAGTCCTACGAGCAGTACTTC
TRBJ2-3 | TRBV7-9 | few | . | CASSISTDTQYF | TGTGCCAGCAGCATAAGCACAGATACGCAGTATTTT
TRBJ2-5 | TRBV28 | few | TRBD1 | CASRTTGGGETQYF | TGTGCCAGCAGGACCACAGGGGGAGGAGAGACCCAGTACTTC
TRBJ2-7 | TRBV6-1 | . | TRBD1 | CASTPRDRGGEQYF | TGTGCCAGCACCCCCAGGGACAGGGGCGGAGAGCAGTACTTC
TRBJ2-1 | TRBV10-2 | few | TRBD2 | CASSLSGGYNEQFF | TGCGCCAGCAGTCTGAGCGGGGGCTACAATGAGCAGTTCTTC
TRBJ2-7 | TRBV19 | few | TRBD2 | CASTLKGGSSYEQYF | TGTGCCAGTACCCTCAAGGGCGGGAGCTCCTACGAGCAGTACTTC
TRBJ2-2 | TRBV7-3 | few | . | CASNTGSSGELFF | TGTGCCAGCAACACAGGGAGTTCCGGGGAGCTGTTTTTT
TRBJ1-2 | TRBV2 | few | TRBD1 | CASTMDRAGPGYTF | TGTGCCAGCACAATGGACAGGGCCGGGCCTGGCTACACCTTC
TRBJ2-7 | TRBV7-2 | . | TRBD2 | CASSLGLLAGAGEQYF | TGTGCCAGCAGCTTAGGTTTGCTAGCGGGAGCGGGGGAGCAGTACTTC
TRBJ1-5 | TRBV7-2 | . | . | CASSLVASNQPQHF | TGTGCCAGCAGCTTAGTGGCTAGCAATCAGCCCCAGCATTTT
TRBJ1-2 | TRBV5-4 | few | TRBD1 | CASSPYAGQGGGYTF | TGTGCCAGCAGCCCCTATGCTGGACAGGGGGGAGGCTACACCTTC
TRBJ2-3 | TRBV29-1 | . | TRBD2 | CSATGLAGTADTQYF | TGCAGCGCCACGGGACTAGCGGGGACCGCAGATACGCAGTATTTT
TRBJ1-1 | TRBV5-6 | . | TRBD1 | CASSPTGRNTEAFF | TGTGCCAGCAGCCCGACAGGGAGGAACACTGAAGCTTTCTTT
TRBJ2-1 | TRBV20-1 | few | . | CSARVGGEQFF | TGCAGTGCTAGGGTCGGGGGTGAGCAGTTCTTC
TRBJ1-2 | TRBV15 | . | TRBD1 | CATSQGGGNVYGYTF | TGTGCCACCAGTCAGGGGGGCGGCAATGTCTATGGCTACACCTTC
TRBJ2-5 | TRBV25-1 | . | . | CASSVNSNQETQYF | TGTGCCAGCAGTGTTAACAGCAACCAAGAGACCCAGTACTTC
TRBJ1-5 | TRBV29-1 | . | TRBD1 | CSVEQGDNQPQHF | TGCAGCGTTGAGCAGGGGGACAATCAGCCCCAGCATTTT
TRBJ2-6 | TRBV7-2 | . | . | CASSRGGLFSGANVLTF | TGTGCCAGCAGCCGTGGGGGCCTATTCTCTGGGGCCAACGTCCTGACTTTC